Listed here are 5 T cell receptor beta chains from one sample, sequenced in a study of blood T cell repertoires in COVID-19. Some clones are missing from TCRdb's copy, which holds only in-frame ones; the method was immunoSEQ multiplex PCR. This repertoire shows about 86,000 clones, 85% found once; its top ten account for around 3%. The sequencing input was peripheral blood. The receptors were gathered from a man in his fifties or sixties with acute or convalescent COVID-19.

The rearrangement links TRBV3-1 (or the pseudogene TRBV3-2) to TRBJ2-1; 8 nucleotides align to TRBD2. The CDR3 extends over 16 amino acids. Germline trimming cut 4 bases from V and 8 bases from J; bases unmatched to any gene: 13. The germline CDR1 and CDR2 sequences are LGHDT and YNNKEL (reference sequence). This CDR3 is CASSPFFGGAKYEQFF. The CDR3 coding sequence is TGTGCCAGCAGCCCCTTTTTCGGGGGGGCCAAATATGAGCAGTTCTTC.

The chain employs TRBV5-1 and TRBJ2-7; D remains ambiguous. Per the germline V gene, CDR1 is SGHRS and CDR2 is YFSETQ. The CDR3 consists of 15 residues. V dropped 0 bases and J dropped 1 base, with 11 bases sitting between them. CDR3 in DNA: TGCGCCAGCAGCTTGGGGTCGACATCTTCCTACGAGCAGTACTTC. It codes for CASSLGSTSSYEQYF.

This clone came up once. The chain uses TRBV7-9 and TRBJ1-4; no definite D call. This CDR3 has 12 residues. Germline V gene data show CDR1 as SEHNR and CDR2 as FQNEAQ (reference sequence). V was pared by 1 base and J by 12 bases, with 9 bases between. CDR3 sequence (DNA): TGTGCCAGCAGCTTAGAGCGGCCCGAACTGTTTTTT. Protein product: CASSLERPELFF.

V gene TRBV28 combines with J gene TRBJ2-7, with a possible D match to TRBD2 (5 bases). CDR1 is MDHEN, CDR2 SYDVKM, per germline. The CDR3 length is 12 residues. Trimming cost V 5 bases and J 5 bases, with 10 bases left between them. The CDR3 DNA reads as TGTGCCAGCAGTCCGACTACCCACGAGCAGTACTTC. Its protein product is CASSPTTHEQYF.

The rearrangement links TRBV6-2 or TRBV6-3 to TRBJ2-4; D may be TRBD2 (6 bases). V was pared by 2 bases and J by 3 bases, with 8 bases between. The germline CDR1 and CDR2 sequences are MNHEY and SVGEGT. This CDR3 is built from 14 residues. The CDR3 region has the DNA TGTGCCAGCAGTTACAGGGAGGACAAAAACATTCAGTACTTC. Protein product: CASSYREDKNIQYF.